This T cell receptor beta chain was obtained from a study of blood T cell repertoires in COVID-19. Study information: The United States, Italy and Spain supplied acute and convalescent COVID-19 samples. Nucleic acid was either cDNA or gDNA, and it came from T cells, B-cell-depleted T cells, or PBMCs.

CDR3 length: 17 amino acids. V lost 1 base and J 0 bases, leaving 13 bases between the germline ends. CDR1 is LGHNA and CDR2 is YSLEER in the germline V gene. This table comes from immunoSEQ multiplex PCR, and its TCRdb copy is limited to in-frame clones, with some not included. The data hold around 340,000 clones, with 65% to 90% observed a single time. Grouping used clinical history reported by participants in a survey and questionnaire. The V call is TRBV4-3, the J call TRBJ1-5; tentative D call: TRBD1 (5 bases). The sequence was collected from a woman between 40 and 50 years old with acute COVID-19. Sequenced: PBMCs or T cells enriched from blood (not recorded which). This CDR3 is CASSQGPGGGSNQPQHF. The CDR3 DNA is TGCGCCAGCAGCCAAGGCCCCGGGGGGGGTAGCAATCAGCCCCAGCATTTT.